The present entry profiles one T cell receptor (beta chain) with its context. The antigen remains undetermined. Unmatched junction bases numbered 7, after V lost 6 bases and J lost 6 bases. CDR3 length: 14 amino acids. Germline-derived CDR1 and CDR2 are MNHEY and SMNVEV (reference sequence). The data originate from a study of T cells after yellow fever vaccination. The study's findings and limits: Clones that expanded after primary vaccination mostly reappeared after the booster (over 95% CD4, approximately 89% CD8). Abundant bulk-population clonotypes could contaminate the FACS-sorted repertoires.

One entry per CDR3 protein results from TCRdb running MiXCR on the 5' RACE reads. The data contain some 600,000 distinct CDR3 sequences, 9% to 15% of them singletons. The TCR comes from a man in his thirties or forties who received the YFV17D yellow fever vaccine. The chain combines TRBV27 with TRBJ2-1, with 8 bases identical to TRBD1. The sample here was PBMCs, taken on the day of the yellow fever booster vaccination. CDR3 sequence: CASSSGTGPNEQFF. DNA of the CDR3: TGTGCCAGCAGCTCCGGGACAGGACCCAATGAGCAGTTCTTC.